This passage covers 15 T cell receptor beta chains from one sample sequenced in a study of T cell changes during pregnancy in multiple sclerosis (dated 2019 in TCRdb). The library was built by means of the immunoSEQ multiplex PCR assay. Sourced from immuneACCESS, this table was stored by TCRdb with only in-frame sequences that have V and J called. A share of the clones is absent; for the studies checked, an unresolved V gene accounts for under half, and the remainder has no known explanation. Here the sample has approximately 50,000 clones; about 90% occur a single time. The top ten constitute roughly 0.4% of the sample. The material sequenced was CD4+ T cells from peripheral blood mononuclear cells, taken after pregnancy. These receptors were collected from a female donor with multiple sclerosis, enrolled in a pregnancy study.

The rearrangement joins TRBV4-2 to TRBJ1-4, with a weak D call TRBD1 (5 bases). V was pared by 0 bases and J by 5 bases, with 13 bases between. The CDR3 sequence is 16 residues long. In germline, CDR1 is LGHNA, CDR2 YNFKEQ. The CDR3 sequence: CASSQDAGGKNEKLFF. DNA of the CDR3: TGTGCCAGCAGCCAAGATGCGGGGGGAAAGAATGAAAAACTGTTTTTT.

The chain combines TRBV6-1 with TRBJ2-2; weak D call: TRBD1 (6 bases). This CDR3 contains 15 residues. The germline gives CDR1 MNHNS, CDR2 SASEGT. The V end was cut by 4 bases, the J end by 1 base, with 10 bases between. The CDR3 sequence is CASSVTQGNTGELFF. The CDR3 region has the DNA TGTGCCAGCAGTGTAACACAGGGGAACACCGGGGAGCTGTTTTTT.

This chain links TRBV5-6 with TRBJ2-3; D not resolved. Germline loops: CDR1 SGHDT, CDR2 YYEEEE. V lost 2 bases, J lost 7 bases, and 5 bases lay in between. The CDR3 sequence is 11 residues long. DNA for the CDR3: TGTGCCAGCAGCTTAGCAAATACGCAGTATTTT. The encoded protein is CASSLANTQYF.

This sequence joins TRBV5-1 and TRBJ2-3; 8 bases match TRBD2. This CDR3 is built from 15 residues. The ends lost 7 bases at V and 6 bases at J; junction bases unmatched: 13. The germline CDR1 and CDR2 sequences are SGHRS and YFSETQ. The CDR3 region is CASEWGGGIVDTQYF. The DNA of the CDR3 is TGCGCCAGCGAATGGGGCGGGGGGATTGTGGATACGCAGTATTTT.

The chain carries TRBV7-6 and TRBJ2-7; 8 positions match TRBD1. This CDR3 region has 13 residues. Trimming removed 3 bases from V and 6 bases from J; junction bases left unmatched: 4. Germline values: CDR1 SGHVS, CDR2 FNYEAQ. CDR3 sequence (DNA): TGTGCCAGCAGCTTCGGACAGGGCTCCGAGCAGTACTTC. Protein sequence: CASSFGQGSEQYF.

This clone was seen more than once but under ten times. Here the CDR3 reads CASSIEDRMNTEAFF. DNA of the CDR3: TGTGCCAGTAGTATTGAAGACAGGATGAACACTGAAGCTTTCTTT. V is TRBV19 and J is TRBJ1-1, with D tentatively TRBD1 (6 bases). CDR1 is LNHDA, CDR2 SQIVND, per germline (reference sequence). This CDR3 region has 15 residues. V was trimmed by 3 bases and J by 0 bases, leaving 11 bases between them. Drawing the rest from reference TRBV19 and TRBJ1-1, the complete variable domain is DGGITQSPKYLFRKEGQNVTLSCEQNLNHDAMYWYRQDPGQGLRLIYYSQIVNDFQKGDIAEGYSVSREKKESFPLTVTSAQKNPTAFYLCASSIEDRMNTEAFFGQGTRLTVV.

In the case of this clone: Other DNA sequences in this specimen translate into the identical CDR3. The gene calls are TRBV28 and TRBJ1-3, with D tentatively TRBD1 (5 bases). The germline V gene has CDR1 MDHEN and CDR2 SYDVKM. The CDR3 runs 15 residues. V lost 1 base and J lost 2, with 9 bases in between. CDR3 in DNA: TGTGCCAGCAGTTTATTTGCAGGGACTGGAAACACCATATATTTT. Translating it yields CASSLFAGTGNTIYF. Full variable domain (missing parts from reference TRBV28 and TRBJ1-3): DVKVTQSSRYLVKRTGEKVFLECVQDMDHENMFWYRQDPGLGLRLIYFSYDVKMKEKGDIPEGYSVSREKKERFSLILESASTNQTSMYLCASSLFAGTGNTIYFGEGSWLTVV.

This chain links TRBV21-1 with TRBJ2-1; no DNA check was done on the table's D call, TRBD2. TRBV21-1 has pseudogene status. The CDR3 has 15 residues. The CDR3 DNA follows: TGTGCCAGCACCCAAGGGGCGGGAAGGCTCTGTGAGCAGTTCTTC. Residues: CASTQGAGRLCEQFF.

The CDR3 spells CASSQDLQVGGQPQHF. CDR3 in DNA: TGCGCCAGCAGCCAAGATCTCCAGGTTGGAGGGCAGCCCCAGCATTTT. The gene calls are TRBV5-1 and TRBJ1-5; no definite D call. This CDR3 region has 16 residues. Trimming removed 4 bases from V and 7 bases from J, with 21 bases in between. Germline lookup yields CDR1 SGHRS and CDR2 YFSETQ. The full variable domain, with the rest looked up from reference TRBV5-1 and TRBJ1-5, is KAGVTQTPRYLIKTRGQQVTLSCSPISGHRSVSWYQQTPGQGLQFLFEYFSETQRNKGNFPGRFSGRQFSNSRSEMNVSTLELGDSALYLCASSQDLQVGGQPQHFGDGTRLSIL.

This chain uses TRBV6-5 with TRBJ2-2; 7 nucleotides line up with TRBD2. Trimming took 8 bases from V and 2 from J; bases not matched to a gene: 8. Germline V lookup: CDR1 MNHEY, CDR2 SVGAGI. There are 15 residues in the CDR3. Here the CDR3 DNA reads TGTGCCAGCTCTAGGCTAGCGGTAAACACCGGGGAGCTGTTTTTT. Translated, it gives CASSRLAVNTGELFF.

The chain joins TRBV19 to TRBJ1-1; D is uncertain. V was clipped by 0 bases and J by 9 bases, with 11 bases between them. CDR3 length equals 13 residues. Germline V lookup: CDR1 LNHDA, CDR2 SQIVND (reference sequence). The CDR3 loop is CASSIDLTTKAFF. The CDR3 DNA is TGTGCCAGTAGTATAGACTTGACAACAAAAGCTTTCTTT.

This rearrangement joins TRBV4-2 to TRBJ2-7; 8 bases match TRBD2. CDR1 is LGHNA, CDR2 YNFKEQ, per germline. J gave up 5 bases and V 4 bases, and 16 bases lay outside the gene matches. This CDR3 region has 17 residues. In DNA form, the CDR3 reads TGTGCCAGCAGCCGAGGACTAGCTCTCCGAAGGAGCCACGAGCAGTACTTC. It yields the protein CASSRGLALRRSHEQYF.

This chain uses TRBV19 with TRBJ2-2; 8 nucleotides align to TRBD1. J lost 8 bases, V lost 6 bases, and 5 bases had no gene match. Germline loops: CDR1 LNHDA, CDR2 SQIVND (reference sequence). This CDR3 contains 13 residues. CDR3 residues: CASRGTGAGELFF. Written as DNA, the CDR3 is TGTGCCAGTAGGGGGACAGGTGCGGGGGAGCTGTTTTTT.

The V gene is TRBV7-2, the J gene TRBJ2-5; 8 positions agree with TRBD2. CDR1 and CDR2 (germline): SGHTA, FQGNSA. Trimming took 2 bases from V and 5 from J; bases not matched to a gene: 7. This CDR3 contains 15 residues. CDR3 DNA: TGTGCCAGCAGCTTAAGGACAGCGGGAGCTGAGACCCAGTACTTC. Translating it yields CASSLRTAGAETQYF.

The genes are TRBV6-7 and TRBJ2-7, with 9 bases fitting TRBD1. TRBV6-7 is recorded as an ORF, its role being uncertain. The CDR3 runs to 14 residues. Unmatched junction bases numbered 4, after V lost 7 bases and J lost 0 bases. The DNA of the CDR3 is TGTGCCAGCATCAGGACAGGGGACTCCTACGAGCAGTACTTC. This translates into CASIRTGDSYEQYF.